The entry that follows covers one T cell receptor beta chain sequence. The target of this receptor is not known. Mismatch with germline at one junction end may stem from a read error. CDR1 and CDR2 are drawn from the germline V gene (reference sequence): SSHAT, FNYEAQ. CDR3 length: 12 amino acids, cysteine to phenylalanine. The CDR3 DNA has 36 bases and is translated from base 1. Library prep was done by RACE. Sequencer: NextSeq 500. During library preparation, unique molecular identifiers were attached to individual cDNA molecules so that TCRs could be counted quantitatively and reproducibly. For every blood RNA sample, sequencing covered both the TCR alpha and TCR beta chains. The study's own analysis went as follows. Samples had a median of about 96,000 TCRs, with a range from about 23,224 to 700,000. V, J and CDR3 annotation of the TCR reads was performed with the Decombinator software suite. For PS versus PT1 abundance plots, all samples were subsampled to the same number of TCRs (28,000). Expanded TCRs were defined as absent before sensitization and observed at least eight times at the 2-week time point. TCRdb reprocessed the public reads (quality trimming at Q25 with fastp, clone calling with MiXCR) and kept in-frame beta chains. Duplicate CDR3 protein sequences are folded into a single record with the most common DNA and genes. TCRdb, not the authors, supplied the V and J calls. This sample lists roughly 180,000 distinct CDR3 sequences; about 15% were detected once. The ten top clones hold less than 2% of the sample.

The sample is drawn from a study of human T cells and chemical hapten exposure (dated by TCRdb to the early 2020s). Background for the entire study: For sensitization, 2% DPC in acetone was applied to a 2 cm by 2 cm area of upper inner arm skin. Throughout the study period of 20 to 30 weeks, patients also received therapeutic DPC doses to the scalp every week. Patch testing on the upper back used Finn chambers containing 0.01% DPC, with scoring done after 6 days according to International Contact Dermatitis Research Group standards. The mostly female patient cohort included alopecia areata with under or over 50% scalp involvement, alopecia totalis and alopecia universalis. The libraries were sequenced as a pool, and the TCR yield per sample differed mostly because of small variations in library volumes within the pool. Peripheral blood TCR repertoire changes were tracked in vivo in alopecia patients during primary and secondary sensitization to the hapten diphenylcyclopropenone (DPC). Patient blood was sampled pre-sensitization (week 0) and at 2, 6 and about 24 weeks after DPC sensitization. About 30 alopecia patients provided blood for TCR sequencing at one to four time points (pre-sensitization, 2, 6 and 24 weeks). What the authors observed across the whole study: After repeated subsampling, changes were observed in the strength of the expansion versus patch-test correlation and in the threshold at which the correlation became significant. Patch test score correlated positively with the number of PT1 expanded TCRs, reaching significance at thresholds 8, 16 and 32 but not at 4. Compared with pre-sensitization or healthy control sets, expanded TCRs formed significantly more large CDR3 similarity clusters, which is consistent with antigen-driven responses. All patients had alopecia, a presumed autoimmune disease, so their immune response might differ from that of healthy individuals. The number of TCRs above 1 in 1000 frequency did not change with DPC sensitization; there was no evidence of global repertoire structure alterations.

What this sample's time point label stands for: patch test 1, 2 weeks after DPC sensitization. In light of the paper, this sample's treatment or condition label describes: therapeutic diphenylcyclopropenone sensitization with weekly scalp DPC. At each patch-test visit, blood was drawn before the patch test was applied. Patients were considered eligible if aged 18 to 70, diagnosed with alopecia and deemed suitable for DPC therapy, and patients were excluded if pregnant. Total RNA was isolated from unfractionated whole blood collected in Tempus Blood RNA tubes. Specimen: whole blood, collected in connection with sensitization to the hapten diphenylcyclopropenone (DPC). The chain was built from TRBV7-7 and TRBJ2-2; the D gene assignment is ambiguous. The TCR originated in a woman aged 25 to 39 with alopecia areata. Some clones in this sample may be carry-over from other donors' samples. CDR3 protein: CASSSGSGELFF. In nucleotides, the sequence is TGTGCTAGCAGCTCGGGTTCCGGGGAGCTGTTTTTT.